The T cell receptor (beta chain) described here comes from a study of T-cell memory formation after mild COVID-19. Turning to this clonotype: Its cognate antigen is unknown.

Deletions cut 5 bases from V and 7 bases from J, with 21 bases between. Germline loops: CDR1 SGHTA, CDR2 FQGNSA. This CDR3 has 15 amino acids. Whole-study results and caveats: Largely, contracting CD4+ clones fell within CM and EM, and contracting CD8+ clones within EMRA. The study found balanced CD4/CD8 in clones contracting day 15 to 85 and a CD4+ lean in later expanders.

UMIs and sample barcodes were carried by the TCR alpha and TCR beta cDNA libraries that 5'RACE produced using constant-segment primers. TCRdb redid the calling of the 5' RACE reads with MiXCR, one entry per CDR3 protein. This table has hundreds of thousands of distinct CDR3 sequences, roughly 22% appearing once. This chain connects TRBV7-2 to TRBJ2-7; weak D call: TRBD1 (6 bases). This clonotype was obtained from an adult woman who had mild COVID-19 (a few samples of this study predate the infection). Cell type and time point are not known. Sequenced input: PBMCs or a T cell subset sorted from them (not recorded which). The CDR3 reads CASSPAGLGTGEQYF. The CDR3 DNA follows: TGTGCCAGCAGCCCTGCTGGACTGGGCACAGGGGAGCAGTACTTC.